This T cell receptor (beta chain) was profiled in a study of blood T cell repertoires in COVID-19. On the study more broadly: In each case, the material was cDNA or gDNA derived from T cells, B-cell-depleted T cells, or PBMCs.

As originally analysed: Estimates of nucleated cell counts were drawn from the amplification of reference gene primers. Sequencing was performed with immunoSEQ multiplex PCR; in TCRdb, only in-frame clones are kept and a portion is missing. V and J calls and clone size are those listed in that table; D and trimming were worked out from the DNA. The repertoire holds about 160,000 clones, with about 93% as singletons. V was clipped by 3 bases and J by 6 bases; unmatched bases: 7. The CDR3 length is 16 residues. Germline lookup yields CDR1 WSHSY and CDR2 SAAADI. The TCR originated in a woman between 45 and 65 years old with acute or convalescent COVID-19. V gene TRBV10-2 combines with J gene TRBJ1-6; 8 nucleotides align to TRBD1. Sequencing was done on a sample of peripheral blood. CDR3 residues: CASSDLQGVSNSPLHF. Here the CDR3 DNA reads TGCGCCAGCAGTGACCTACAGGGGGTTAGTAATTCACCCCTCCACTTT.